This TCR beta chain originates from a study of blood T cell repertoires in COVID-19. Method: immunoSEQ multiplex PCR; TCRdb's copy keeps in-frame clones and lacks some. This sample yields around 340,000 clones, of which approximately 86% are seen a single time; 3.5% to 4.5% belongs to the top ten. Trimming took off 2 bases at V and 8 bases at J, with 15 bases between the two ends. CDR3 size: 14 residues. Germline CDR1 SEHNR, CDR2 FQNEAQ (reference sequence). The sequenced material came from PBMCs or T cells enriched from blood (not recorded which). The gene calls are TRBV7-9 and TRBJ1-2; tentative D call: TRBD1 (5 bases). This clonotype originated in a woman in her forties with acute COVID-19. Written as DNA, the CDR3 is TGTGCCAGCAGCTTACAATCATCGGGGGAAGGCTACACCTTC. Translated: CASSLQSSGEGYTF.